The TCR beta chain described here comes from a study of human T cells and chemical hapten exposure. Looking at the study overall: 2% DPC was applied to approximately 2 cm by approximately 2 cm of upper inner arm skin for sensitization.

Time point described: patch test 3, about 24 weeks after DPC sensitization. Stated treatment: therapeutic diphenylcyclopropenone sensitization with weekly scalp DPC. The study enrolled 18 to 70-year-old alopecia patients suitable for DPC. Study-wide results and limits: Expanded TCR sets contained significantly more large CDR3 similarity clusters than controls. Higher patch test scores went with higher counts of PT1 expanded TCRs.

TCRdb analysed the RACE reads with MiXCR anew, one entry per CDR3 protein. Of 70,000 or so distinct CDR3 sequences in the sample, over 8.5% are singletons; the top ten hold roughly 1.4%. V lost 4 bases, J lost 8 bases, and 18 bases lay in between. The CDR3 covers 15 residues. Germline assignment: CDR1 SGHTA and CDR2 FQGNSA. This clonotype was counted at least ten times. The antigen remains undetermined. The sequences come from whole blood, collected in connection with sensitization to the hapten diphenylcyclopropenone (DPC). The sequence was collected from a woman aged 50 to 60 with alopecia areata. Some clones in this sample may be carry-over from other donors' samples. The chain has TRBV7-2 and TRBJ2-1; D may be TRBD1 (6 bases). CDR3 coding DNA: TGTGCCAGCAGCTCAACGCTAATCAGGGGCGATGAGCAGTTCTTC. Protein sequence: CASSSTLIRGDEQFF.